The rows below give T cell receptor beta chains drawn from one sample of a study of CD8 T cells in ankylosing spondylitis. TCRdb used MiXCR to reprocess the 5' RACE reads, holding one entry per CDR3 protein. The profile shows 200,000 or so distinct CDR3 sequences, over 10% of them singletons. Sequencing used blood, either unsorted or a sorted T cell fraction (not recorded which). These receptors all stem from a female donor with ankylosing spondylitis or in good health (not recorded which). The CDR3 runs from the conserved cysteine through the conserved F or W. A D gene is named only where the DNA matches it firmly. Some rows have no size entry. The others give once, few or many, or a class for an expanded clone.

J gene,CDR3 length,V gene,D gene,clone size,CDR3 DNA,CDR3 protein
TRBJ2-7,12,TRBV25-1,TRBD2,-,TGTGCCAGCGAACGGGAGGGCCACGAGCAGTACTTC,CASEREGHEQYF
TRBJ2-3,15,TRBV20-1,TRBD1,-,TGCAGTGCTAGGGCCCATGGGACAGCCACAGATACGCAGTATTTT,CSARAHGTATDTQYF
TRBJ2-1,19,TRBV11-2,TRBD2,many,TGTGCCAGCAGCCGTGGGACTAGCGGGAGAGTTTCAATGGCATATGAGCAGTTCTTC,CASSRGTSGRVSMAYEQFF
TRBJ2-2,16,TRBV20-1,TRBD2,-,TGCAGTGCCGGGACTAGCGGGAGGACGAACACCGGGGAGCTGTTTTTT,CSAGTSGRTNTGELFF
TRBJ2-1,16,TRBV20-1,-,few,TGCAGTGCTAGACCCTGGGGAGGGGGCTATTACAATGAGCAGTTCTTC,CSARPWGGGYYNEQFF
TRBJ2-7,15,TRBV28,-,-,TGTGCCAGCAGTCCGGTGGGGGCTGGGGACTACGAGCAGTACTTC,CASSPVGAGDYEQYF
TRBJ1-5,16,TRBV4-1,TRBD1,many,TGCGCCAGCAGCCAGGGTCCCGGGACAGGGGATCAGCCCCAGCATTTT,CASSQGPGTGDQPQHF
TRBJ2-7,15,TRBV20-1,TRBD2,-,TGCAGTGCTCCCAGCCGACTAGCGGGAACCTACGAGCAGTACTTC,CSAPSRLAGTYEQYF
TRBJ1-1,13,TRBV6-1,TRBD1,once,TGTGCCAGCAGGATGACAGGGCGGACTGAAGCTTTCTTT,CASRMTGRTEAFF
TRBJ2-1,18,TRBV9,TRBD2,many,TGTGCCAGCAGCGTAGAAGGCGGGAGGGCCAGCTCCTACAATGAGCAGTTCTTC,CASSVEGGRASSYNEQFF
TRBJ1-5,15,TRBV18,-,many,TGTGCCAGCTCACCACGGGAGGCAGTCAATCAGCCCCAGCATTTT,CASSPREAVNQPQHF
TRBJ2-4,13,TRBV27,-,-,TGTGCCAGCAGTTTCGGCCTTGGGAAAATTCAGTACTTC,CASSFGLGKIQYF
TRBJ2-7,13,TRBV20-1,TRBD2,few,TGCAGTGCTAGAGTATCTAGCGGGAGGGGGCAGTACTTC,CSARVSSGRGQYF
TRBJ2-7,15,TRBV20-1,-,few,TGCAGTGCTAAAACCCTCGGGACTCCAACCTACGAGCAGTACTTC,CSAKTLGTPTYEQYF
TRBJ2-5,17,TRBV7-9,-,-,TGTGCCAGCCCTCCCCCCCGGGGCCTCTGGAACGAAGAGACCCAGTACTTC,CASPPPRGLWNEETQYF
TRBJ2-7,14,TRBV7-2,-,many,TGTGCCAGCAGCTTAGGTGACACATCCTACGAGCAGTACTTC,CASSLGDTSYEQYF
TRBJ1-6,19,TRBV4-2,TRBD1,many,TGTGCCAGCAGCCAAGGAACAGGGGGTCGCAGGGGGTATGATTCACCCCTCCACTTT,CASSQGTGGRRGYDSPLHF
TRBJ2-5,13,TRBV10-2,-,few,TGCGCCAGCAGTGAGAGTACAGAAGAGACCCAGTACTTC,CASSESTEETQYF
TRBJ2-3,15,TRBV11-2,TRBD2,many,TGTGCCAGCAGTCGACTAGCGCCTAGCACAGATACGCAGTATTTT,CASSRLAPSTDTQYF
TRBJ1-2,13,TRBV14,-,few,TGTGCCAGCAGCCAAGCTCGTCGGGTCGGCTACACCTTC,CASSQARRVGYTF
TRBJ1-1,12,TRBV20-1,-,many,TGCAGTGCTAGTTTGGGGGGCACTGAAGCTTTCTTT,CSASLGGTEAFF
TRBJ2-3,15,TRBV6-1,TRBD1,many,TGTGCCAGCAGTGAACCGGGACAGGGGACGGATACGCAGTATTTT,CASSEPGQGTDTQYF
TRBJ2-7,11,TRBV7-2,-,many,TGTGCCAGCAGCCGTAGTTACGAGCAGTACTTC,CASSRSYEQYF
TRBJ1-5,15,TRBV12-3/TRBV12-4,-,many,TGTGCCAGCAGTTTTAGGAGGTATAGCAATCAGCCCCAGCATTTT,CASSFRRYSNQPQHF
TRBJ2-2,13,TRBV11-1,-,-,TGTGCCAGCAGCGACTCATTCACCGGGGAGCTGTTTTTT,CASSDSFTGELFF
TRBJ2-7,14,TRBV20-1,TRBD2,-,TGCAGTGCTAGACTCCCGGGGGGGTCCTACGAGCAGTACTTC,CSARLPGGSYEQYF
TRBJ2-1,12,TRBV12-3/TRBV12-4,-,many,TGTGCCAGCACTAGGGTAGGGAATGAGCAGTTCTTC,CASTRVGNEQFF
TRBJ2-1,15,TRBV7-2,-,-,TGTGCCAGCAGCTTGGGCGGGGACTTCTACAATGAGCAGTTCTTC,CASSLGGDFYNEQFF
TRBJ2-2,16,TRBV4-3,-,many,TGCGCCAGCAGCCAAGAGCTTACCGCAGGGACCGGGGAGCTGTTTTTT,CASSQELTAGTGELFF
TRBJ2-7,14,TRBV6-1,-,many,TGTGCCAGCAATCGGGACGGGCAGCCCTACGAGCAGTACTTC,CASNRDGQPYEQYF
TRBJ1-1,12,TRBV20-1,-,-,TGCAGCAACAGGCGAGGGGGGACTGAAGCTTTCTTT,CSNRRGGTEAFF
TRBJ1-1,15,TRBV12-3/TRBV12-4,TRBD1,many,TGTGCCAGCAGTTTTTCCGGGACAGGGGCCCAGAATTTGTTCTTT,CASSFSGTGAQNLFF
TRBJ2-2,15,TRBV7-9,TRBD1,many,TGTGCCAGCAGCCACGGGACAGGGCTTGGCGGGGAGCTGTTTTTT,CASSHGTGLGGELFF
TRBJ2-2,16,TRBV9,-,many,TGTGCCAGCAGCGTAGCTGGCCGTCCCGCCACCGGGGAGCTGTTTTTT,CASSVAGRPATGELFF
TRBJ1-5,15,TRBV3-1,-,few,TGTGCCAGCGGATACCAGACAGGACTCAATCAGCCCCAGCATTTT,CASGYQTGLNQPQHF
TRBJ1-2,14,TRBV20-1,TRBD1,-,TGCAGTGCTGCCAATAAGGGACAGCACTATGGCTACACCTTC,CSAANKGQHYGYTF
TRBJ1-3,15,TRBV20-1,TRBD1,few,TGCAGTGCTAGAGATCCGACAGGGGCTGGAAACACCATATATTTT,CSARDPTGAGNTIYF
TRBJ1-1,16,TRBV15,TRBD1,many,TGTGCCACCAGCAGAGATCAACAGGGGGGGCGGACAGAGGTTTTCTTT,CATSRDQQGGRTEVFF
TRBJ2-7,15,TRBV6-1,TRBD1,-,TGTGCCAGCAGCCCAGACGGACAGGGGGTTTACGAGCAGTACTTC,CASSPDGQGVYEQYF
TRBJ2-3,12,TRBV7-2,-,few,TGTGCCAGCAGCGCCCCCACAGATACGCAGTATTTT,CASSAPTDTQYF
TRBJ1-3,14,TRBV12-3/TRBV12-4,TRBD1,many,TGTGCCAGCAGTCGCGAGACAGGGGGCTACACCATATATTTT,CASSRETGGYTIYF
TRBJ2-3,18,TRBV24-1,TRBD2,few,TGTGCCACCAGTGATTTGGACCCGGGACTAGCGGCAATCAATACGCAGTATTTT,CATSDLDPGLAAINTQYF
TRBJ2-7,15,TRBV7-2,TRBD2,-,TGTGCCAGCAGTTTCGGGGGGCCTAGCGGGTACGAGCAGTACTTC,CASSFGGPSGYEQYF
TRBJ1-3,11,TRBV10-3,-,many,TGTGCCATCTCGGGGGGAGACACCATATATTTT,CAISGGDTIYF
TRBJ1-5,15,TRBV7-2,-,many,TGTGCCAGCAGCTTAGACGGGACGGACGATCAGCCCCAGCATTTT,CASSLDGTDDQPQHF
TRBJ2-1,12,TRBV29-1,-,many,TGCAGCGTGGTCCGTTTGGCCCCTGAGCAGTTCTTC,CSVVRLAPEQFF
TRBJ1-1,13,TRBV5-6,-,many,TGTGCCAGCAGCTTGGAGCCCGGCACTGAAGCTTTCTTT,CASSLEPGTEAFF
TRBJ2-3,13,TRBV7-2,TRBD2,many,TGTGCCAGCAGCTTAATGCGGGAGGATACGCAGTATTTT,CASSLMREDTQYF
TRBJ1-5,14,TRBV10-3,TRBD1,many,TGTGCCATCAGTGAGGGGACAGGGGGGGTGCCCCAGCATTTT,CAISEGTGGVPQHF
TRBJ2-1,13,TRBV6-1,TRBD1,-,TGTGCCAGCACCCCACCAGGGGGCAATGAGCAGTTCTTC,CASTPPGGNEQFF
TRBJ2-2,12,TRBV30,-,-,TGTGGAGGGGGAGTCGACACCGGGGAGCTGTTTTTT,CGGGVDTGELFF
TRBJ2-1,13,TRBV14,-,few,TGTGCCAGCAGCCAAGTGTTCGGGAATGAGCAGTTCTTC,CASSQVFGNEQFF
TRBJ2-7,14,TRBV5-1,-,many,TGCGCCAGCAGCGCCATTCCGGCCACCTACGAGCAGTACTTC,CASSAIPATYEQYF
TRBJ1-5,15,TRBV12-3/TRBV12-4,TRBD1,many,TGTGCCAGCAGTCATACAGGGGCCAACAATCAGCCCCAGCATTTT,CASSHTGANNQPQHF
TRBJ2-1,15,TRBV7-8,TRBD1,many,TGTGCCAGCAGCTTCCGGGACAGGAGCTTTGGTGAGCAGTTCTTC,CASSFRDRSFGEQFF
TRBJ2-7,14,TRBV7-2,-,-,TGTGCCAGCAGTAATAGCCGAAGCTCCTACGAGCAGTACTTC,CASSNSRSSYEQYF
TRBJ1-5,17,TRBV27,TRBD1,many,TGTGCCAGCAGTCCGACTAGGGGGCTTAATAGCAATCAGCCCCAGCATTTT,CASSPTRGLNSNQPQHF
TRBJ1-2,20,TRBV6-2/TRBV6-3,-,few,TGTGCCAGCAGTTACTCGAGAGGGACAAATTGGGACCTACGTGGCTATGGCTACACCTTC,CASSYSRGTNWDLRGYGYTF
TRBJ1-2,11,TRBV20-1,-,many,TGCAGTGCTAGTGCCTCAGGGGGCTACACCTTC,CSASASGGYTF
TRBJ2-5,13,TRBV28,-,-,TGTGCCAGCAGACAGACCAGCCGGGAGACCCAGTACTTC,CASRQTSRETQYF